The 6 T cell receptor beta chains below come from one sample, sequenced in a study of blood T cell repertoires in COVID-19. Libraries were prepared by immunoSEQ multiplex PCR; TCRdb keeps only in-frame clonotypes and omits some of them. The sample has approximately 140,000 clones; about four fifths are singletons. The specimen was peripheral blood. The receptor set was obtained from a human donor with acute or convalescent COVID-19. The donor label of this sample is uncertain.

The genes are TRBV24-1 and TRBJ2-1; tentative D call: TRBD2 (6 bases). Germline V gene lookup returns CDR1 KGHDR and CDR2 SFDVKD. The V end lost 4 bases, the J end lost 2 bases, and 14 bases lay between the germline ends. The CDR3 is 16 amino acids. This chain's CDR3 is CATSEGLASPYNEQFF. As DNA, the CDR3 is TGTGCCACCAGTGAAGGGCTAGCGTCACCCTACAATGAGCAGTTCTTC.

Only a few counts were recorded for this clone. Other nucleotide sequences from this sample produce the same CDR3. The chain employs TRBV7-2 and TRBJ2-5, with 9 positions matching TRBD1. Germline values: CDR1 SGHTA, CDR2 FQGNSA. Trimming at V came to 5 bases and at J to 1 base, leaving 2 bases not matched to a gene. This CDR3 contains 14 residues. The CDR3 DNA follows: TGTGCCAGCAGCCCGGACAGGGGCCAAGAGACCCAGTACTTC. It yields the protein CASSPDRGQETQYF.

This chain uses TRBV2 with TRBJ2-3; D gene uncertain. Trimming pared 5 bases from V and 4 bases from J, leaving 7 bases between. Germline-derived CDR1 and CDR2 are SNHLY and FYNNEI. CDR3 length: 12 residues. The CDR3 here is CASSRIADTQYF. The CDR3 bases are TGTGCCAGCAGTCGAATAGCAGATACGCAGTATTTT.

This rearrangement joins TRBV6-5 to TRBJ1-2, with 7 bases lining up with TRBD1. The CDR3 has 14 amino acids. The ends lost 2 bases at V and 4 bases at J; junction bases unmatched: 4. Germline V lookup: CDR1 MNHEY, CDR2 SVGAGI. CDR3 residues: CASSYKTGPYGYTF. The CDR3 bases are TGTGCCAGCAGTTACAAGACAGGGCCCTATGGCTACACCTTC.

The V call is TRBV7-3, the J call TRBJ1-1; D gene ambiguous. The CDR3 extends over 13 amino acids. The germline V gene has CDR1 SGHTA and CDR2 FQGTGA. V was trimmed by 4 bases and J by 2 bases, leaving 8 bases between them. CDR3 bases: TGTGCCAGCAGCTCTCAGGTTAACACTGAAGCTTTCTTT. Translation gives CASSSQVNTEAFF.

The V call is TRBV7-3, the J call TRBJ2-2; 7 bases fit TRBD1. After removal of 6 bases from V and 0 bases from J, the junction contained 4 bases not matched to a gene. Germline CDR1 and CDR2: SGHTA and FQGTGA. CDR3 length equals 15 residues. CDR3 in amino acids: CASRAGTANTGELFF. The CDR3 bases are TGTGCCAGCAGGGCCGGGACAGCGAACACCGGGGAGCTGTTTTTT.